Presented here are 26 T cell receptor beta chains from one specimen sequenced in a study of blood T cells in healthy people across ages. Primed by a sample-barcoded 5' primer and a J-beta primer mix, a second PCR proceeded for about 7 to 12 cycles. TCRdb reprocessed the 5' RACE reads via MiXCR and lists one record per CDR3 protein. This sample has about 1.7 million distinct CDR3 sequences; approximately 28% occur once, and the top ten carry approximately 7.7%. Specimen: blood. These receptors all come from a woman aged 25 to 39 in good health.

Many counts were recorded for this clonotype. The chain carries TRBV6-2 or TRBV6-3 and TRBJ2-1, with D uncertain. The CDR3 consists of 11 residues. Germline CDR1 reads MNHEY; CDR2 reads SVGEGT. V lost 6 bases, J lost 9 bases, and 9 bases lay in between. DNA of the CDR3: TGTGCCAGCAGCCTGGGTATTGAGCAGTTCTTC. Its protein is CASSLGIEQFF.

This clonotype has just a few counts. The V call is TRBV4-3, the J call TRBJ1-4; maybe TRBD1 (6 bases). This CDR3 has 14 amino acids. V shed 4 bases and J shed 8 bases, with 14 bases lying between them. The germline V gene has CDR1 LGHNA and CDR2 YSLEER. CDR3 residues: CASSLDRLREKLFF. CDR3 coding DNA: TGCGCCAGCAGCCTCGACAGGTTACGGGAAAAACTGTTTTTT.

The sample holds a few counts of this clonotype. The CDR3 DNA is TGTGCCAGCCGAGTCCCCGGGACGAAAGAGACCCAGTACTTC. This gives the protein CASRVPGTKETQYF. The J gene is TRBJ2-5, the V gene TRBV2, with D possibly called TRBD1 or TRBD2 (5 bases each). This CDR3 has 14 residues. Trimming stripped 8 bases from V and 3 bases from J, with 16 bases between. Germline V gene lookup returns CDR1 SNHLY and CDR2 FYNNEI.

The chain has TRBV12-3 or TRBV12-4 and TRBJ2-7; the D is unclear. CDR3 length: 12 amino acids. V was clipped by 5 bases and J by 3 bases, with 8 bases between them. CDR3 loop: CASSHRNYEQYF. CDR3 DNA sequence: TGTGCCAGCAGTCACAGAAACTACGAGCAGTACTTC.

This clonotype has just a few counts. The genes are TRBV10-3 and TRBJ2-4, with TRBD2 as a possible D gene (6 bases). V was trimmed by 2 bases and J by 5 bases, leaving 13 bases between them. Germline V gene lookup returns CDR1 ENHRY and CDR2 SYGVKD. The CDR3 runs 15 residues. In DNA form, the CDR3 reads TGTGCCATCAGTGAGAGCGGAGGGCACGAAAACATTCAGTACTTC. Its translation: CAISESGGHENIQYF.

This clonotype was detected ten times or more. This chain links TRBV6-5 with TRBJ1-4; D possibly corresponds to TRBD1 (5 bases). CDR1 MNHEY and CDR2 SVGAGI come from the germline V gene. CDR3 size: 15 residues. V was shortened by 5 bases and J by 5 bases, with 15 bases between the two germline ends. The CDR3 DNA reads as TGTGCCAGCAGTCCCCGAGGGACTGGGAATGAAAAACTGTTTTTT. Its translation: CASSPRGTGNEKLFF.

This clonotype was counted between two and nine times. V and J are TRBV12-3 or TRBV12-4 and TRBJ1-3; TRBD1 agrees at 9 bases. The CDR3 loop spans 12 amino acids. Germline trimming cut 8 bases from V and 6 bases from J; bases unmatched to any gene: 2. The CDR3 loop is CASWTGVNTIYF. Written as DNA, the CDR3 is TGTGCCAGCTGGACAGGGGTAAACACCATATATTTT.

The CDR3 DNA sequence: TGTGCCAGCAGCTATAGGACTAGCGGGATTTATGACAATGAGCAGTTCTTC. Translated: CASSYRTSGIYDNEQFF. This chain joins TRBV7-9 and TRBJ2-1; 12 nucleotides align to TRBD2. V trimming: 4 bases; J trimming: 5 bases; junction bases outside the gene matches: 9. The length of the CDR3 is 17 residues. The germline CDR1 and CDR2 sequences are SEHNR and FQNEAQ (reference sequence).

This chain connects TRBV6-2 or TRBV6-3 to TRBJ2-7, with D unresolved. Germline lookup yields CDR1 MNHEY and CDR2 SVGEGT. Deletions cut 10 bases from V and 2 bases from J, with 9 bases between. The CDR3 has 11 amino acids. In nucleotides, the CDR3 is TGTGCCACCAGACATACCTACGAGCAGTACTTC. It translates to CATRHTYEQYF.

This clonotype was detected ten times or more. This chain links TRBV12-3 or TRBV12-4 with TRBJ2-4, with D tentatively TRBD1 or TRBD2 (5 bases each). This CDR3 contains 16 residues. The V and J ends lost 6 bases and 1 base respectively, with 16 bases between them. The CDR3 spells CASRAHQEGAKNIQYF. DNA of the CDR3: TGTGCCAGCAGGGCCCACCAAGAGGGGGCCAAAAACATTCAGTACTTC.

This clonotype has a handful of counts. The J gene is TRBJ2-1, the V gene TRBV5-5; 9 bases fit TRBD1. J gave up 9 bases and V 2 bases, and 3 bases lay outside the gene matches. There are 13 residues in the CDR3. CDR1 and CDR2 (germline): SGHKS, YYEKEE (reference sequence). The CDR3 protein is CASSFGTGLEQFF. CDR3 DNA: TGTGCCAGCAGCTTCGGGACAGGGCTTGAGCAGTTCTTC.

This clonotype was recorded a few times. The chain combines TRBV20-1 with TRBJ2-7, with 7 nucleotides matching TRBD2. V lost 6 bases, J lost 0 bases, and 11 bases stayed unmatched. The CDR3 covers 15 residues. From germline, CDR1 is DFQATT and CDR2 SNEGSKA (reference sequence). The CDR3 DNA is TGCAGTGCAGAAGACAGCGGGGCCAGCTCCTACGAGCAGTACTTC. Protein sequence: CSAEDSGASSYEQYF.

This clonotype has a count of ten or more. CDR3 protein: CASSYLARETQYF. CDR3 in DNA: TGTGCCAGCAGTTATCTAGCGAGGGAGACCCAGTACTTC. J is TRBJ2-5 and V is TRBV12-3 or TRBV12-4; maybe TRBD2 (6 bases). The CDR3 totals 13 residues. V was trimmed by 4 bases and J by 5 bases, leaving 11 bases between them.

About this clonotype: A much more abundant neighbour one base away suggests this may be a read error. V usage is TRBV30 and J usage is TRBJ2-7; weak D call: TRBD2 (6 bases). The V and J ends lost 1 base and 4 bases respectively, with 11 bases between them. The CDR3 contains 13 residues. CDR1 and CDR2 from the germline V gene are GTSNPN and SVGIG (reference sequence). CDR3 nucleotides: TGTGCCTGGAGTGGTGGGACTGAGTACGAGCAGTACTTC. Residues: CAWSGGTEYEQYF.

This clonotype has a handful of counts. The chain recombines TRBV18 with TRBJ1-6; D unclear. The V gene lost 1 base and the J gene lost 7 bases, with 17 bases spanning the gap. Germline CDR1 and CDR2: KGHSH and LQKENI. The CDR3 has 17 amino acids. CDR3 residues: CASSPRRARGENSPLHF. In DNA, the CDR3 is TGTGCCAGCTCACCACGGCGGGCGCGCGGGGAAAATTCACCCCTCCACTTT.

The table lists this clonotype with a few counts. The DNA of the CDR3 is TGCAGTGCTAGAGTATTTCGCAGCGAGCAGTACTTC. Encoded protein: CSARVFRSEQYF. The chain combines TRBV20-1 with TRBJ2-4; D is ambiguous. TRBJ2-7 explains the end of the DNA better; the J call may be wrong. Germline V gene lookup returns CDR1 DFQATT and CDR2 SNEGSKA (reference sequence). The CDR3 is 12 residues long.

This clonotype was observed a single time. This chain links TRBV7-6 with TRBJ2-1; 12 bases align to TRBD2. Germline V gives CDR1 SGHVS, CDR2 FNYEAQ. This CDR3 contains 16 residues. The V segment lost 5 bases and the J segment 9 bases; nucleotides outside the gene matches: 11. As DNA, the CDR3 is TGTGCCAGCAGCAACCAGCTAGCGGGGGGGCCGGTTGAGCAGTTCTTC. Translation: CASSNQLAGGPVEQFF.

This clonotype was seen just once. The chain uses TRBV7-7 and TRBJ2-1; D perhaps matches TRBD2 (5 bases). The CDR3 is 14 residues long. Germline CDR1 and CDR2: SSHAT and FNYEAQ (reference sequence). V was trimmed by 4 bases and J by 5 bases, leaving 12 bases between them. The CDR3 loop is CASSSTRNDNEQFF. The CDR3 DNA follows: TGTGCCAGCAGCTCCACTAGAAATGACAATGAGCAGTTCTTC.

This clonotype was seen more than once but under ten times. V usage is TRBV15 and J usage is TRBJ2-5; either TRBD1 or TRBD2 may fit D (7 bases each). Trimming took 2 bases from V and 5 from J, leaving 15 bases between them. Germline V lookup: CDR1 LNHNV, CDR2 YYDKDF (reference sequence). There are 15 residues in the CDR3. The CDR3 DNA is TGTGCCACCAGCAGACGTTGGGAGGGGGCTGAGACCCAGTACTTC. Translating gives CATSRRWEGAETQYF. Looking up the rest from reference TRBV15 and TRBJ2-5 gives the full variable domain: DAMVIQNPRYQVTQFGKPVTLSCSQTLNHNVMYWYQQKSSQAPKLLFHYYDKDFNNEADTPDNFQSRRPNTSFCFLDIRSPGLGDTAMYLCATSRRWEGAETQYFGPGTRLLVL.

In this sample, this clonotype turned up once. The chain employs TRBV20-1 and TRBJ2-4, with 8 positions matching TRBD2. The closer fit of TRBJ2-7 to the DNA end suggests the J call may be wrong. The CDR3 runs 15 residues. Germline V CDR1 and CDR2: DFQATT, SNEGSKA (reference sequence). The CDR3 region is CSAREEVAGKREQYF. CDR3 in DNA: TGCAGTGCTAGAGAGGAGGTAGCGGGAAAACGCGAGCAGTACTTC.

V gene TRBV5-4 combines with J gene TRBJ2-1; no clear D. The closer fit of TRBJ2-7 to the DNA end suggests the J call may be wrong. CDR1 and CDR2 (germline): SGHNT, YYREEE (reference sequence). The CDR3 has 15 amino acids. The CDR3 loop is CASSPEPSNYNEQYF. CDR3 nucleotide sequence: TGTGCCAGCAGCCCAGAGCCCTCAAACTACAATGAGCAGTACTTC.

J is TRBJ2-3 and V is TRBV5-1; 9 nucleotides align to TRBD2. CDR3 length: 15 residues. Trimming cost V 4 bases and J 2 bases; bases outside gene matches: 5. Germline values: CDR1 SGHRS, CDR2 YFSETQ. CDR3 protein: CASSMTSGPTDTQYF. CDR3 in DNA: TGCGCCAGCAGCATGACTAGCGGACCCACAGATACGCAGTATTTT.

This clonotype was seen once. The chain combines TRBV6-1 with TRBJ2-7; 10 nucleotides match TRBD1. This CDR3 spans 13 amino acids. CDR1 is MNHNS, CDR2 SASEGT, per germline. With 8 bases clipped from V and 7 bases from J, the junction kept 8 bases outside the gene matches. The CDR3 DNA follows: TGTGCCAGCGACAGGGGGCCGAAGGGGGAGCAGTACTTC. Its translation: CASDRGPKGEQYF.

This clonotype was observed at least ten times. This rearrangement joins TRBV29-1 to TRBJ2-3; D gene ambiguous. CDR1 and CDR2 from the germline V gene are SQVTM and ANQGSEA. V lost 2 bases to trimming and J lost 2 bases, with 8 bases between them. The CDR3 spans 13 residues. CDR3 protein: CSVEPSYTDTQYF. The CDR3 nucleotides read TGCAGCGTTGAACCTAGTTACACAGATACGCAGTATTTT.

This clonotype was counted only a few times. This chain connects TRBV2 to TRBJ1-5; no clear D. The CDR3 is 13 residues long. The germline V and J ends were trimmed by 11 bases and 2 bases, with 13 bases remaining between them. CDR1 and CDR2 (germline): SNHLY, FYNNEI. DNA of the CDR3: TGTGCCGGAAGGGATAGCGGCAATCAGCCCCAGCATTTT. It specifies CAGRDSGNQPQHF. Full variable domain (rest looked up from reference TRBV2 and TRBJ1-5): EPEVTQTPSHQVTQMGQEVILRCVPISNHLYFYWYRQILGQKVEFLVSFYNNEISEKSEIFDDQFSVERPDGSNFTLKIRSTKLEDSAMYFCAGRDSGNQPQHFGDGTRLSIL.

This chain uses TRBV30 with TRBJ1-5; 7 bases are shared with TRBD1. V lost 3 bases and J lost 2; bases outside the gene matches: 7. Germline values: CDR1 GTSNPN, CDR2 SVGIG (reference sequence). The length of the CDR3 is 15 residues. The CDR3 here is CAWRRKGTGNQPQHF. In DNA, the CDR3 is TGTGCCTGGAGAAGAAAGGGGACAGGCAATCAGCCCCAGCATTTT. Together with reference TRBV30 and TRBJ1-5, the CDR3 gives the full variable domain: SQTIHQWPATLVQPVGSPLSLECTVEGTSNPNLYWYRQAAGRGLQLLFYSVGIGQISSEVPQNLSASRPQDRQFILSSKKLLLSDSGFYLCAWRRKGTGNQPQHFGDGTRLSIL.